This T cell receptor (beta chain) was obtained from a study of blood T cell repertoires in COVID-19 (dated by TCRdb to 2018 to 2020). About the full investigation: The collaborator samples originated in the United States, Italy and Spain and spanned the acute and convalescent phases of COVID-19. The samples were drawn from two sources: the first 160 participants of the ongoing ImmuneRACE study, and 1,200 or so subjects contributed by 6 global collaborators. The sample metadata nearly always contained a de-identified subject ID, COVID-19 status, age in years and sex. A freely available public database, intended as a resource for researchers studying the immune response to SARS-CoV-2, is where the repertoires were released. The prospective study material was composed of cDNA or gDNA derived from T cells, B-cell-depleted T cells, or PBMCs. Where available, HLA class I and class II types were obtained from metadata supplied by the sample provider rather than from assay-based typing. Subjects who had been exposed to COVID-19, were actively infected with it, or had recovered from it provided the deeply sampled blood TCRbeta repertoires that made up the dataset.

The full study reports these points: Clinical and demographic metadata were provided uncurated, with the amount varying by source and participant.

This clone appeared once. This clone's antigen is unknown. No per-base quality is available; no much larger clone lies one base away. Each collaborating institution followed its own protocols to collect whole blood in K2EDTA tubes. For TCRbeta analysis, collaborators shipped samples in one of three forms: frozen whole blood, isolated PBMCs, or DNA extracted from either of those sample types. Sequences MNHEY (CDR1) and SMNVEV (CDR2) are obtained from the germline V gene (reference sequence). Deletion took 1 base off V and 8 bases off J, with a span of 12 bases between the germline ends. The CDR3, cysteine through phenylalanine, is 14 amino acids long. Solely the CDR3 DNA is kept, with 42 bases framed from the first base. TCRbeta CDR3 regions were amplified from genomic DNA by means of the immunoSEQ Assay, a bias-controlled multiplex PCR. The study's own analysis went as follows. Within the assay, amplification of reference gene primers was used to estimate how many nucleated cells each sample contained. To quantify the absolute abundance of each unique TCRbeta CDR3 rearrangement, sequence reads were collapsed and filtered. For each sample, productive Simpson clonality was calculated as the square root of Simpson's diversity index across productive rearrangements. What TCRdb holds here is the immuneACCESS table cut down to in-frame rearrangements. Part of the clones is not present; checked against another copy, under half of the missing clones reflect an unresolved V gene, and the others are unexplained. For V, J and clone size, that table is used; D and trimming come from the DNA. The sample table shows approximately 210,000 clones, and 83% are seen once. The leading ten clones occupy about 2.3% of the sample.

Specimen: peripheral blood. The sequence came from a woman in her thirties or forties with active or convalescent COVID-19. This receptor chain uses TRBV27 and TRBJ1-5; the D region possibly corresponds to TRBD1 (5 bases align). The CDR3 is CASSLYGGVEPQHF. In nucleotide form, the sequence is TGTGCCAGCAGTTTATACGGGGGTGTCGAGCCCCAGCATTTT.